This passage covers 25 T cell receptor beta chains from one sample sequenced in a study of T cells after yellow fever vaccination. A single record per CDR3 protein comes from TCRdb applying MiXCR to the 5' RACE reads. The sample includes a few hundred thousand distinct CDR3 sequences, 15% to 20% of them seen just once. Sequenced material: PBMCs, taken 15 days after the yellow fever booster vaccination. These receptors came from a man aged 30 to 39 who received the YFV17D yellow fever vaccine.

This rearrangement joins TRBV27 to TRBJ2-7; D remains unclear. The V gene's germline CDR1 is MNHEY and CDR2 SMNVEV (reference sequence). Deletions cut 5 bases from V and 8 bases from J, with 16 bases between. This CDR3 is built from 13 residues. The CDR3 loop is CASSPRTVSKQYF. In DNA, the CDR3 is TGTGCCAGCAGTCCCCGGACCGTATCAAAGCAGTACTTC.

This clonotype has only a few counts. The rearrangement joins TRBV11-2 to TRBJ1-2; D not resolved. Germline lookup yields CDR1 SGHAT and CDR2 FQNNGV. This CDR3 is built from 13 residues. Trimming left V 4 bases short and J 8 bases short, with 14 bases between. The DNA for the CDR3 is TGTGCCAGCAGCTCCGCTGGGAGACGGGGCTACACCTTC. As protein: CASSSAGRRGYTF.

This clonotype was recorded at least ten times. This sequence joins TRBV6-2 or TRBV6-3 and TRBJ2-3; maybe TRBD2 (5 bases). The germline V and J ends were trimmed by 5 bases and 6 bases, with 18 bases remaining between them. The germline V gene encodes CDR1 MNHEY and CDR2 SVGEGT. The CDR3 consists of 15 residues. The CDR3 sequence is CASSRGIPLGDTQYF. For the CDR3, the DNA is TGTGCCAGCAGTAGAGGGATACCACTCGGGGATACGCAGTATTTT.

V usage is TRBV5-5 and J usage is TRBJ2-3, with 7 positions matching TRBD1. J was trimmed by 2 bases and V by 4 bases; bases with no gene match: 10. Germline CDR1 reads SGHKS; CDR2 reads YYEKEE (reference sequence). This CDR3 region has 16 residues. CDR3 protein: CASSPTPDRPTDTQYF. CDR3 sequence (DNA): TGTGCCAGCAGCCCAACACCGGACAGGCCCACAGATACGCAGTATTTT.

In its sample, this clonotype was seen a few times. The chain recombines TRBV29-1 with TRBJ2-5; a weak D match, TRBD2 (6 bases). Between the trimmed V and J ends, which lost 2 bases and 5 bases, there was a span of 21 bases. Germline V CDR1 and CDR2: SQVTM, ANQGSEA. The CDR3 covers 16 residues. The CDR3 sequence is CSVELPSEHLLETQYF. CDR3 sequence (DNA): TGCAGCGTTGAATTGCCTAGCGAACACCTATTGGAGACCCAGTACTTC.

This clonotype was detected many times. The rearrangement links TRBV5-1 to TRBJ2-7; 8 bases agree with TRBD1. The junction had 8 bases not matched to a gene; V was cut back by 0 bases and J by 6 bases. From germline, CDR1 is SGHRS and CDR2 YFSETQ. The CDR3 spans 15 residues. CDR3 in amino acids: CASSLDQGAIGEQYF. The CDR3, as DNA: TGCGCCAGCAGCTTGGATCAGGGGGCAATAGGCGAGCAGTACTTC.

The V call is TRBV28, the J call TRBJ2-7; 7 nucleotides agree with TRBD1. The length of the CDR3 is 14 residues. With V trimmed by 5 bases and J by 6 bases, 10 bases remained unmatched. Germline V CDR1 and CDR2: MDHEN, SYDVKM. The CDR3 region is CASSQSDRVGEQYF. Written as DNA, the CDR3 is TGTGCCAGCAGTCAAAGCGACAGGGTGGGCGAGCAGTACTTC.

This clonotype has a count of ten or more. This chain links TRBV18 with TRBJ2-5, with no clear D. The CDR3 is 16 residues long. Trimming cost V 0 bases and J 7 bases, with 18 bases left between them. CDR1 is KGHSH and CDR2 is LQKENI in the germline V gene. For the CDR3, the DNA is TGTGCCAGCTCACCACCGGTGCGAACGGCTCTACTGACCCAGTACTTC. This translates into CASSPPVRTALLTQYF. The whole variable domain, filled in from reference TRBV18 and TRBJ2-5, reads NAGVMQNPRHLVRRRGQEARLRCSPMKGHSHVYWYRQLPEEGLKFMVYLQKENIIDESGMPKERFSAEFPKEGPSILRIQQVVRGDSAAYFCASSPPVRTALLTQYFGPGTRLLVL.

This clonotype has more than one count but fewer than ten. The CDR3 bases are TGTGCCAGCACCTCCCGGGGGGACGGGGAGACCCAGTACTTC. Translation: CASTSRGDGETQYF. The chain uses TRBV7-2 and TRBJ2-5; 7 bases agree with TRBD2. CDR1 SGHTA and CDR2 FQGNSA come from the germline V gene. J was trimmed by 5 bases and V by 7 bases; bases with no gene match: 10. This CDR3 comprises 14 residues.

This clonotype has a handful of counts. The chain carries TRBV6-5 and TRBJ2-3, with 7 bases aligning to TRBD2. V was clipped by 7 bases and J by 11 bases; unmatched bases: 9. The CDR3 totals 12 residues. CDR1 and CDR2 from the germline V gene are MNHEY and SVGAGI. DNA of the CDR3: TGTGCCAGCAACATATTGGGGGGGGGGCAGTATTTT. This translates into CASNILGGGQYF.

In its sample, this clonotype was seen a few times. The CDR3: CASSTTGNNYEQYF. As DNA, the CDR3 is TGTGCCAGCAGCACAACAGGGAACAACTACGAGCAGTACTTC. The chain employs TRBV7-2 and TRBJ2-7, with D tentatively TRBD1 (6 bases). Germline V gene sequence: CDR1 SGHTA, CDR2 FQGNSA. The CDR3 totals 14 residues. The ends were cut back, 5 bases at V and 3 bases at J, with 14 bases in the middle.

The V call is TRBV30, the J call TRBJ2-1; D is ambiguous. The CDR3 has 15 residues. The V gene lost 0 bases and the J gene lost 6 bases, with 15 bases spanning the gap. Germline loops: CDR1 GTSNPN, CDR2 SVGIG (reference sequence). CDR3 sequence: CAWSVLNRPPNEQFF. As DNA, the CDR3 is TGTGCCTGGAGTGTCCTCAACCGGCCCCCCAATGAGCAGTTCTTC.

This clonotype was counted a few times. This chain links TRBV12-3 or TRBV12-4 with TRBJ2-3; D gene unclear. The germline V and J ends were trimmed by 3 bases and 10 bases, with 17 bases remaining between them. This CDR3 region has 14 residues. CDR3: CASSLESSRAAQYF. The CDR3 DNA follows: TGTGCCAGCAGTTTGGAGTCCTCCCGAGCAGCGCAGTATTTT.

This clonotype was detected a few times. The chain employs TRBV5-1 and TRBJ2-5; 7 bases agree with TRBD1. J gave up 6 bases and V 3 bases, and 8 bases lay outside the gene matches. This CDR3 is 14 amino acids long. The germline V gene has CDR1 SGHRS and CDR2 YFSETQ. CDR3 nucleotides: TGCGCCAGCAGCTCCCCCGGGACAGTTAAGACCCAGTACTTC. It encodes CASSSPGTVKTQYF.

The chain joins TRBV12-3 or TRBV12-4 to TRBJ2-1; D may be TRBD2 (5 bases). This CDR3 has 12 amino acids. V lost 7 bases and J 10 bases, leaving 14 bases between the germline ends. The CDR3 is CASTFAGYEQFF. CDR3 bases: TGTGCCAGCACCTTTGCGGGCTACGAGCAGTTCTTC.

The rearrangement uses TRBV19 and TRBJ2-1; D unresolved. V was trimmed by 1 base and J by 3 bases, leaving 13 bases between them. The CDR3 loop spans 16 amino acids. Germline assignment: CDR1 LNHDA and CDR2 SQIVND (reference sequence). CDR3 DNA: TGTGCCAGTAGTATAGGACGCGGAGTCCTCTACAATGAGCAGTTCTTC. As protein: CASSIGRGVLYNEQFF.

The sample holds a few counts of this clonotype. This sequence joins TRBV20-1 and TRBJ2-7, with TRBD2 matching 8 bases. V shed 2 bases, J shed 5 bases, and the junction held 8 bases outside the gene matches. Germline values: CDR1 DFQATT, CDR2 SNEGSKA (reference sequence). The CDR3 is made up of 14 amino acids. CDR3 in DNA: TGCAGTGCTAGAATCCGGGAGGGCGGGGACGAGCAGTACTTC. It encodes CSARIREGGDEQYF.

The chain combines TRBV4-2 with TRBJ2-1; TRBD2 might be the D (6 bases). CDR1 and CDR2 (germline): LGHNA, YNFKEQ. The V and J ends lost 3 bases and 10 bases respectively, with 19 bases between them. The CDR3 is 15 residues long. The DNA for the CDR3 is TGTGCCAGCAGCCACCCCGGGACTCCTGTATCGGAGCAGTTCTTC. Translated, it gives CASSHPGTPVSEQFF.

This clonotype showed up just a few times. V is TRBV10-2 and J is TRBJ2-3; 8 nucleotides align to TRBD2. CDR3 length: 15 residues. From germline, CDR1 is WSHSY and CDR2 SAAADI. Trimming took 7 bases from V and 6 from J; bases not matched to a gene: 12. The CDR3 DNA is TGCGCCAGCATAGAGTTAGCGGGAATCGGGGATACGCAGTATTTT. As protein: CASIELAGIGDTQYF.

This clonotype has just a few counts. The V call is TRBV29-1, the J call TRBJ2-7; 7 positions agree with TRBD1. This CDR3 region has 15 residues. The germline gives CDR1 SQVTM, CDR2 ANQGSEA. V shed 0 bases and J 7 bases; nucleotides not matched to a gene: 12. As DNA, the CDR3 is TGCAGCGTTGAAGATCTGGGACAGATTTCTGGTGAGCAGTACTTC. It is translated as CSVEDLGQISGEQYF.

This sequence joins TRBV28 and TRBJ2-3; TRBD2 aligns across 13 bases. J gave up 6 bases and V 5 bases, and 5 bases lay outside the gene matches. The CDR3 extends over 15 amino acids. The germline gives CDR1 MDHEN, CDR2 SYDVKM. Here the CDR3 reads CASSGTSGTWDTQYF. The CDR3, as DNA: TGTGCCAGCAGTGGGACTAGCGGGACTTGGGATACGCAGTATTTT.

The chain employs TRBV7-3 and TRBJ2-3; D possibly matches TRBD1 or TRBD2 (5 bases each). This CDR3 is 17 amino acids long. Germline V gene data show CDR1 as SGHTA and CDR2 as FQGTGA. V lost 2 bases and J 5 bases, leaving 20 bases between the germline ends. This CDR3 reads CASSLGGRQGERDTQYF. In DNA form, the CDR3 reads TGTGCCAGCAGCTTAGGAGGACGTCAGGGCGAACGAGATACGCAGTATTTT.

The J gene is TRBJ2-3, the V gene TRBV7-8; a weak D match, TRBD2 (6 bases). The CDR3 sequence is 15 residues long. Germline-derived CDR1 and CDR2 are SGHVS and FQNEAQ. V was clipped by 5 bases and J by 5 bases, with 17 bases between them. CDR3 sequence: CASSLPSGVIDTQYF. CDR3 DNA sequence: TGTGCCAGCAGCCTCCCCTCGGGAGTGATAGATACGCAGTATTTT.

V is TRBV12-3 or TRBV12-4 and J is TRBJ2-5, with TRBD1 as a possible D gene (6 bases). V lost 8 bases and J lost 1, with 17 bases in between. The CDR3 totals 15 residues. The CDR3 reads CASAKSQGTQETQYF. The CDR3 DNA reads as TGTGCCAGCGCCAAGTCTCAGGGGACCCAAGAGACCCAGTACTTC.

This chain joins TRBV30 and TRBJ2-2; weak D call: TRBD2 (6 bases). The V gene's germline CDR1 is GTSNPN and CDR2 SVGIG (reference sequence). The CDR3 is 14 amino acids. V lost 5 bases, J lost 1 base, and 11 bases lay in between. CDR3 coding DNA: TGTGCCTGGGGGAGCGGGTTGAACACCGGGGAGCTGTTTTTT. It is translated as CAWGSGLNTGELFF.